A single sample gave rise to the 25 T cell receptor beta chains below, sequenced in a study of identical twins. TCRdb re-called the 5' RACE reads through MiXCR, storing one row per CDR3 protein. The sample yields 200,000 to 250,000 distinct CDR3 sequences, 9.5% to 15% seen once. The same data also contributed to another study, on yellow fever vaccine responses in identical twins.

The sample comprised memory (CD45RO+) T cells sorted from blood. The receptor source for this set is a young woman in good health.

This clonotype was found a few times. V is TRBV28 and J is TRBJ2-1, with D unresolved. In germline, CDR1 is MDHEN, CDR2 SYDVKM. V was clipped by 6 bases and J by 0 bases, with 15 bases between them. The CDR3 spans 16 residues. The CDR3 loop reads CASSPLGVSSYNEQFF. DNA of the CDR3: TGTGCCAGCAGCCCCCTAGGCGTAAGCTCCTACAATGAGCAGTTCTTC.

This clonotype came up many times. The chain employs TRBV12-3 or TRBV12-4 and TRBJ2-5, with 7 bases lining up with TRBD2. The ends lost 5 bases at V and 0 bases at J; junction bases unmatched: 6. This CDR3 is 15 amino acids long. This CDR3 reads CASSPQRGNQETQYF. The CDR3 DNA is TGTGCCAGCAGTCCCCAGCGGGGCAACCAAGAGACCCAGTACTTC.

The chain joins TRBV7-2 to TRBJ1-2, with 8 bases aligning to TRBD1. Trimming at V came to 3 bases and at J to 8 bases, leaving 5 bases not matched to a gene. The CDR3 consists of 13 residues. Germline lookup yields CDR1 SGHTA and CDR2 FQGNSA. CDR3 DNA sequence: TGTGCCAGCAGCTTGGGACAGGTGTCGGGCTACACCTTC. Protein sequence: CASSLGQVSGYTF. Together with reference TRBV7-2 and TRBJ1-2, the CDR3 gives the full variable domain: GAGVSQSPSNKVTEKGKDVELRCDPISGHTALYWYRQSLGQGLEFLIYFQGNSAPDKSGLPSDRFSAERTGGSVSTLTIQRTQQEDSAVYLCASSLGQVSGYTFGSGTRLTVV.

This clonotype was seen many times. The V gene is TRBV5-1, the J gene TRBJ2-1, with TRBD2 matching over 7 bases. The CDR3 sequence is 15 residues long. CDR1 SGHRS and CDR2 YFSETQ come from the germline V gene. The trim removed 2 bases at V and 3 bases at J, leaving 5 bases unmatched. CDR3 coding DNA: TGCGCCAGCAGCTTCGGGGGGAACAGCTACAATGAGCAGTTCTTC. Protein sequence: CASSFGGNSYNEQFF. The whole variable domain, remainder taken from reference TRBV5-1 and TRBJ2-1, is KAGVTQTPRYLIKTRGQQVTLSCSPISGHRSVSWYQQTPGQGLQFLFEYFSETQRNKGNFPGRFSGRQFSNSRSEMNVSTLELGDSALYLCASSFGGNSYNEQFFGPGTRLTVL.

The chain couples TRBV20-1 to TRBJ2-3; 8 nucleotides agree with TRBD2. Germline V gene data show CDR1 as DFQATT and CDR2 as SNEGSKA (reference sequence). The V and J ends lost 8 bases and 6 bases, in that order; junction bases with no gene match: 13. This CDR3 spans 14 amino acids. CDR3 coding DNA: TGCAGTCCCAAGGGACGGGGGGGCCTTGATACGCAGTATTTT. It translates to CSPKGRGGLDTQYF.

This clonotype occurred a few times. The genes are TRBV29-1 and TRBJ2-7; TRBD2 matches at 10 bases. Trimming cost V 0 bases and J 6 bases; bases outside gene matches: 11. Germline CDR1 is SQVTM and CDR2 is ANQGSEA. The CDR3 is made up of 16 amino acids. The DNA for the CDR3 is TGCAGCGTTGAAGATCTCGGGGCTAGCGGGAGTTCCGAGCAGTACTTC. It encodes CSVEDLGASGSSEQYF.

The chain uses TRBV7-2 and TRBJ1-4; tentatively, D is TRBD1 (6 bases). Germline lookup yields CDR1 SGHTA and CDR2 FQGNSA. The V and J ends lost 5 bases and 8 bases respectively, with 18 bases between them. The CDR3 consists of 15 residues. CDR3 amino acids: CASSPGARFDEKLFF. CDR3 in DNA: TGTGCCAGCAGCCCGGGGGCCAGGTTCGACGAAAAACTGTTTTTT.

This clonotype was recorded at least ten times. This chain uses TRBV6-4 with TRBJ2-1; 12 bases align to TRBD2. The germline V gene encodes CDR1 MRHNA and CDR2 SNTAGT. With V trimmed by 5 bases and J by 8 bases, 10 bases remained unmatched. The CDR3 runs 16 residues. The CDR3 loop reads CASSRLAGVASDEQFF. The CDR3 DNA sequence: TGTGCCAGCAGTCGACTAGCGGGAGTGGCTAGTGATGAGCAGTTCTTC.

This chain's CDR3 is CASSFRTSGRSEQYF. The DNA of the CDR3 is TGTGCCAGCAGCTTTCGGACTAGCGGGAGAAGCGAGCAGTACTTC. The V and J genes are TRBV11-2 and TRBJ2-7; 13 bases agree with TRBD2. Germline CDR1 and CDR2: SGHAT and FQNNGV. With V trimmed by 3 bases and J by 6 bases, 5 bases remained unmatched. The CDR3 spans 15 residues. Full variable domain (outside the CDR3, taken from reference TRBV11-2 and TRBJ2-7): EAGVAQSPRYKIIEKRQSVAFWCNPISGHATLYWYQQILGQGPKLLIQFQNNGVVDDSQLPKDRFSAERLKGVDSTLKIQPAKLEDSAVYLCASSFRTSGRSEQYFGPGTRLTVT.

This clonotype was observed a handful of times. This chain uses TRBV7-2 with TRBJ2-6; D perhaps matches TRBD2 (6 bases). The CDR3 is made up of 16 amino acids. V dropped 3 bases and J dropped 0 bases, with 9 bases sitting between them. Looked up from germline, CDR1 is SGHTA and CDR2 is FQGNSA. The CDR3 nucleotides read TGTGCCAGCAGCTTCCTCGGGGGCTCTGGGGCCAACGTCCTGACTTTC. Residues: CASSFLGGSGANVLTF.

The chain uses TRBV7-2 and TRBJ1-1; D perhaps matches TRBD1 (5 bases). Germline V gives CDR1 SGHTA, CDR2 FQGNSA. The length of the CDR3 is 15 residues. V lost 8 bases and J lost 1, with 17 bases in between. CDR3 residues: CASVPGGTGNTEAFF. The CDR3 DNA reads as TGTGCCAGCGTCCCCGGGGGGACCGGGAACACTGAAGCTTTCTTT.

This clonotype was picked up many times. The CDR3 nucleotides are TGTGCCATCACCGGAGATTGGACACAGAACACCGGGGAGCTGTTTTTT. As protein: CAITGDWTQNTGELFF. This sequence joins TRBV10-3 and TRBJ2-2, with TRBD1 as a possible D gene (5 bases). Trimming removed 7 bases from V and 1 base from J, with 16 bases in between. In germline, CDR1 is ENHRY, CDR2 SYGVKD. The CDR3 is 16 amino acids.

The table lists this clonotype with many counts. V usage is TRBV29-1 and J usage is TRBJ1-1; the D is unclear. Trimming removed 5 bases from V and 4 bases from J, with 14 bases in between. In germline, CDR1 is SQVTM, CDR2 ANQGSEA. The CDR3 consists of 13 residues. DNA for the CDR3: TGCAGCGTTCAACCCCAGGCAGGCACTGAAGCTTTCTTT. This sequence encodes CSVQPQAGTEAFF.

This clonotype was detected a few times. The chain couples TRBV20-1 to TRBJ2-6, with 7 bases lining up with TRBD2. The CDR3 loop spans 20 amino acids. The ends lost 6 bases at V and 0 bases at J; junction bases unmatched: 20. Germline V gene sequence: CDR1 DFQATT, CDR2 SNEGSKA (reference sequence). This CDR3 is CSAENLGRGGRPSGANVLTF. DNA for the CDR3: TGCAGTGCCGAAAACTTAGGGAGGGGAGGGCGACCCTCTGGGGCCAACGTCCTGACTTTC.

V is TRBV19 and J is TRBJ1-2; the D gene is possibly TRBD1 (5 bases). CDR3 size: 12 residues. V was cut by 5 bases and J by 5 bases, with 9 bases left in between. The germline V gene has CDR1 LNHDA and CDR2 SQIVND (reference sequence). The CDR3 nucleotides are TGTGCCAGTAGTTTTAAGGGGTATGGCTACACCTTC. Amino acid sequence: CASSFKGYGYTF.

The chain joins TRBV6-2 or TRBV6-3 to TRBJ1-1; possibly TRBD1 for D (6 bases). CDR1 is MNHEY, CDR2 SVGEGT, per germline. The length of the CDR3 is 13 residues. Trimming stripped 6 bases from V and 4 bases from J, with 12 bases between. The CDR3 spells CASSQTGITEAFF. The CDR3 nucleotides are TGTGCCAGCAGCCAAACAGGGATCACTGAAGCTTTCTTT.

The chain is built from TRBV24-1 and TRBJ2-7; 12 nucleotides agree with TRBD2. V shed 9 bases and J 2 bases; nucleotides not matched to a gene: 10. CDR1 and CDR2 from the germline V gene are KGHDR and SFDVKD. The CDR3 runs to 16 residues. The DNA of the CDR3 is TGTGCCACCTTAACTAGCGGGGGGCCGGTCCCCTACGAGCAGTACTTC. Its protein product is CATLTSGGPVPYEQYF.

The rearrangement joins TRBV7-2 to TRBJ1-6; D not resolved. The V gene lost 3 bases and the J gene lost 3 bases, with 12 bases spanning the gap. CDR1 and CDR2 from the germline V gene are SGHTA and FQGNSA. This CDR3 comprises 16 residues. The chain's CDR3 is CASSLRTRVYNSPLHF. The CDR3 bases are TGTGCCAGCAGCTTGAGAACCCGGGTCTATAATTCACCCCTCCACTTT.

This clonotype was counted at least ten times. This chain joins TRBV7-2 and TRBJ2-5; tentative D call: TRBD2 (5 bases). From germline, CDR1 is SGHTA and CDR2 FQGNSA. CDR3 size: 14 residues. Trimming cost V 5 bases and J 5 bases, with 15 bases left between them. DNA of the CDR3: TGTGCCAGCAGCCCTCCGGGGTCACGGGAGACCCAGTACTTC. Translating gives CASSPPGSRETQYF.

This clonotype turned up a few times. The V gene is TRBV30, the J gene TRBJ1-5; 9 bases align to TRBD1. The CDR3 spans 13 residues. V trimming: 3 bases; J trimming: 3 bases; junction bases outside the gene matches: 0. Germline V CDR1 and CDR2: GTSNPN, SVGIG (reference sequence). The CDR3 here is CAWRQGANQPQHF. The CDR3 coding sequence is TGTGCCTGGAGACAGGGGGCCAATCAGCCCCAGCATTTT.

This clonotype was recorded a few times. The gene calls are TRBV2 and TRBJ2-7; possibly TRBD1 for D (6 bases). Trimming left V 6 bases short and J 7 bases short, with 13 bases between. CDR1 and CDR2 (germline): SNHLY, FYNNEI. The CDR3 totals 12 residues. Written as DNA, the CDR3 is TGTGCCAGCAGCTTCGGACAGTCTGAGCAGTACTTC. It translates to CASSFGQSEQYF.

This rearrangement joins TRBV12-3 or TRBV12-4 to TRBJ2-5; 12 bases match TRBD2. This CDR3 contains 14 residues. V gave up 7 bases and J gave up 5 bases; unmatched junction bases: 5. The CDR3 loop is CASTSGGAWETQYF. The CDR3 DNA reads as TGTGCCAGCACTAGCGGGGGGGCCTGGGAGACCCAGTACTTC.

This clonotype has at least ten counts. CDR3 sequence: CSVKSGAYEQYF. The DNA of the CDR3 is TGCAGCGTTAAATCAGGGGCTTACGAGCAGTACTTC. The chain uses TRBV29-1 and TRBJ2-7; tentative D call: TRBD1 (6 bases). CDR1 and CDR2 (germline): SQVTM, ANQGSEA. V lost 5 bases, J lost 4 bases, and 12 bases lay in between. CDR3 size: 12 residues.

The chain links TRBV24-1 to TRBJ2-3; possibly TRBD2 for D (6 bases). Germline CDR1 reads KGHDR; CDR2 reads SFDVKD. The CDR3 is 15 residues long. V was shortened by 9 bases and J by 2 bases, with 17 bases between the two germline ends. The CDR3 loop reads CATPWRGPSTDTQYF. The CDR3 DNA sequence: TGTGCCACCCCCTGGCGGGGACCGTCCACAGATACGCAGTATTTT.

The chain has TRBV7-9 and TRBJ2-3, with TRBD2 identical over 9 bases. The CDR3 extends over 16 amino acids. The V gene's germline CDR1 is SEHNR and CDR2 FQNEAQ (reference sequence). With 3 bases clipped from V and 4 bases from J, the junction kept 8 bases outside the gene matches. The CDR3 reads CASSFRLAVGADTQYF. Written as DNA, the CDR3 is TGTGCCAGCAGCTTTCGACTAGCGGTTGGTGCAGATACGCAGTATTTT.